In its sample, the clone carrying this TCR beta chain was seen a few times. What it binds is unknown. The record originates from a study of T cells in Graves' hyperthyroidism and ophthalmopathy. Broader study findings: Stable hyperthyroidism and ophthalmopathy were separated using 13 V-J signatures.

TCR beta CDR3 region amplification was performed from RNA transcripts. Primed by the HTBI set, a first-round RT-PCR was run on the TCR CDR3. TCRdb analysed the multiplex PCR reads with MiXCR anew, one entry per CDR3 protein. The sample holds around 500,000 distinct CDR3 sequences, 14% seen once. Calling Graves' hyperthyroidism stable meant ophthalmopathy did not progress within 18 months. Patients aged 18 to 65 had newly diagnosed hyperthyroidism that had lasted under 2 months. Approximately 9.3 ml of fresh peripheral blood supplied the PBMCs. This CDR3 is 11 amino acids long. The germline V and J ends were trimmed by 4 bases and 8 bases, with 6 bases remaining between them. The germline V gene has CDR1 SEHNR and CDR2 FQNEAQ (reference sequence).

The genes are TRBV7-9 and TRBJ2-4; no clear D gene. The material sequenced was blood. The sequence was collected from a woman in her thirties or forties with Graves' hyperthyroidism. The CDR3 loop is CASSSSYIQYF. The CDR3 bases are TGTGCCAGCAGCTCCTCTTACATTCAGTACTTC. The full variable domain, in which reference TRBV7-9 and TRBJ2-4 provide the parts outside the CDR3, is DTGVSQNPRHKITKRGQNVTFRCDPISEHNRLYWYRQTLGQGPEFLTYFQNEAQLEKSRLLSDRFSAERPKGSFSTLEIQRTEQGDSAMYLCASSSSYIQYFGAGTRLSVL.